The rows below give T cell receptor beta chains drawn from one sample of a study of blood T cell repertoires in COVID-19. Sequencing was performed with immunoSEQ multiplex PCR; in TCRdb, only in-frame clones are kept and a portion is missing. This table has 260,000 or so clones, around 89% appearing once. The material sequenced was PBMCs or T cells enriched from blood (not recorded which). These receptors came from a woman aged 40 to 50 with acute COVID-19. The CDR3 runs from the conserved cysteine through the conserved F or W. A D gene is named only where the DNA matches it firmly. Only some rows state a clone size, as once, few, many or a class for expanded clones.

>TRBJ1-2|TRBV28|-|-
CASSFSAEMEGYTF
TGTGCCAGCAGTTTCTCCGCAGAAATGGAGGGCTACACCTTC
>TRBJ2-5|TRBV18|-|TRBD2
CASSPPSASGGTTQYF
TGTGCCAGCTCACCACCGTCGGCTAGCGGGGGTACGACCCAGTACTTC
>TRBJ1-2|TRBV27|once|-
CASREGGGGYTF
TGTGCCAGCAGGGAAGGGGGGGGTGGCTACACCTTC
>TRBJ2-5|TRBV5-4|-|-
CASTGEGETQYF
TGTGCCAGCACTGGCGAGGGAGAGACCCAGTACTTC
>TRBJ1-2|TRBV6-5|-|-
CASRALGAKGYGYTF
TGTGCCAGCAGAGCATTGGGGGCCAAGGGATATGGCTACACCTTC
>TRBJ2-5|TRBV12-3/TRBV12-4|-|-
CASGKGMETQYF
TGTGCCAGCGGTAAGGGGATGGAGACCCAGTACTTC
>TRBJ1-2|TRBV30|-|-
CAWRPPVGRASNYGYTF
TGTGCCTGGAGGCCCCCTGTGGGCAGGGCCAGTAACTATGGCTACACCTTC
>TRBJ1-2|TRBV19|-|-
CASSIDLLTTDRGYTF
TGTGCCAGTAGTATAGACCTTCTAACGACAGACAGAGGCTACACCTTC
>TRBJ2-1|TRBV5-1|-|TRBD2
CASSPFPSGRADEQFF
TGCGCCAGCAGCCCCTTTCCTAGCGGGAGGGCCGATGAGCAGTTCTTC
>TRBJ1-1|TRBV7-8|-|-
CASSNNTENTEAFF
TGTGCCAGCAGCAACAACACAGAGAACACTGAAGCTTTCTTT
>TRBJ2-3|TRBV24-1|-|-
CATSAPGSTDTQYF
TGTGCCACCAGTGCGCCAGGCAGCACAGATACGCAGTATTTT
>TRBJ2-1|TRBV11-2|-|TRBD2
CASSWGLAASYNEQFF
TGTGCCAGCAGCTGGGGACTAGCGGCCTCCTACAATGAGCAGTTCTTC
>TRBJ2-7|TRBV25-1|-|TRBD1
CASTPGQGWGPGQYF
TGTGCCAGCACACCAGGACAGGGGTGGGGCCCGGGGCAGTACTTC
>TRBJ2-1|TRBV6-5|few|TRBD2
CASSPTSGRSGEQFF
TGTGCCAGCAGTCCGACTAGCGGGAGGTCGGGTGAGCAGTTCTTC
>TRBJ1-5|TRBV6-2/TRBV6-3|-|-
CASSPRGRENQPQHF
TGTGCCAGCAGCCCTCGGGGAAGGGAAAATCAGCCCCAGCATTTT
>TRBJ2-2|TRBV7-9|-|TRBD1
CASSSRDRYTGELFF
TGTGCCAGCAGCTCTCGGGACAGGTACACCGGGGAGCTGTTTTTT
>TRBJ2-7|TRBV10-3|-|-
CAISESGEDWSYEQYF
TGTGCCATCAGTGAGTCAGGGGAAGACTGGTCCTACGAGCAGTACTTC
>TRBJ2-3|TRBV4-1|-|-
CASSQGVAGTDTQYF
TGCGCCAGCAGCCAAGGCGTAGCGGGCACAGATACGCAGTATTTT
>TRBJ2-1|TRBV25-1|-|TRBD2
CASSVASGNNEQFF
TGTGCCAGCAGTGTCGCTAGCGGAAACAATGAGCAGTTCTTC
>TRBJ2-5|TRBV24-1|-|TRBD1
CATSDSRDRGGETQYF
TGTGCCACCAGTGATTCACGGGACAGGGGCGGGGAGACCCAGTACTTC
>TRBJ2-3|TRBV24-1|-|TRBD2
CATSPWTSGILDTQYF
TGTGCCACCAGTCCCTGGACTAGCGGGATCCTAGATACGCAGTATTTT
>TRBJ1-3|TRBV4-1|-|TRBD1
CASSARQGDVAGNTIYF
TGCGCCAGCAGCGCGCGACAGGGGGACGTCGCTGGAAACACCATATATTTT
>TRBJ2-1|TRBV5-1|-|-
CASSLGGRHNEQFF
TGCGCCAGCAGCTTGGGAGGCCGACACAATGAGCAGTTCTTC
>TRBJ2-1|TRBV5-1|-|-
CASSLDQGYNEQFF
TGCGCCAGCAGCTTGGACCAGGGCTACAATGAGCAGTTCTTC
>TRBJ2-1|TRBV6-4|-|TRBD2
CASSPGLAGYNEQFF
TGTGCCAGCAGTCCAGGACTAGCGGGCTACAATGAGCAGTTCTTC
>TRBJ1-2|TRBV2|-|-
CASSPEELWGYTF
TGTGCCAGCAGTCCCGAGGAGTTATGGGGCTACACCTTC
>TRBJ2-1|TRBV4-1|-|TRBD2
CASSQEGRGGIYNEQFF
TGCGCCAGCAGCCAAGAAGGGAGGGGAGGTATCTACAATGAGCAGTTCTTC
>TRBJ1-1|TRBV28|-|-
CASSFLDEAFF
TGTGCCAGCAGTTTTTTAGATGAAGCTTTCTTT
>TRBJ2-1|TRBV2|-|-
CASRATSSYNEQFF
TGTGCCAGCAGGGCGACTAGCTCCTACAATGAGCAGTTCTTC
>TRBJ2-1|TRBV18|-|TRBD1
CASSPQEGQGSYNEQFF
TGTGCCAGCTCACCACAGGAGGGACAGGGAAGTTACAATGAGCAGTTCTTC
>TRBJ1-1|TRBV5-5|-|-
CASSFGPPGDTEAFF
TGTGCCAGCAGCTTTGGGCCCCCGGGGGACACTGAAGCTTTCTTT
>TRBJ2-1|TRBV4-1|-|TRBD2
CASSQEAGTSGLLSSYNEQFF
TGCGCCAGCAGCCAAGAAGCTGGGACTAGCGGGCTATTGAGCTCCTACAATGAGCAGTTCTTC
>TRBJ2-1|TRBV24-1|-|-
CATSDLEIGLQFF
TGTGCCACCAGTGATTTGGAAATAGGACTTCAGTTCTTC
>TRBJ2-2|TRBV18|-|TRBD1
CASSPYYRGTGELFF
TGTGCCAGCTCACCATATTACAGGGGGACCGGGGAGCTGTTTTTT
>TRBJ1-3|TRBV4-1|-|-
CASSQRDSFSGNTIYF
TGCGCCAGCAGCCAACGCGACAGCTTCTCTGGAAACACCATATATTTT
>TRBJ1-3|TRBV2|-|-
CASSQVLSGNTIYF
TGTGCCAGCAGTCAGGTCCTTTCTGGAAACACCATATATTTT
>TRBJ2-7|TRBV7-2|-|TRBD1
CASSKNRGPPYEQYF
TGTGCCAGCAGCAAAAACAGGGGCCCGCCCTACGAGCAGTACTTC
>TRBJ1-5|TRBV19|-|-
CASSTTGDQPQHF
TGTGCCAGTAGTACTACGGGGGATCAGCCCCAGCATTTT
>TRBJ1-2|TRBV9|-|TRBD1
CASSRTGLVYGYTF
TGTGCCAGCAGCCGGACAGGGCTGGTCTATGGCTACACCTTC
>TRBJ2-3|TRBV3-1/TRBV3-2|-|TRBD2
CASSQKPSGVTDTQYF
TGTGCCAGCAGCCAAAAGCCTAGCGGGGTCACAGATACGCAGTATTTT
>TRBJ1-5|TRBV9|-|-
CASSVDGTRNQPQHF
TGTGCCAGCAGCGTAGATGGGACTCGCAATCAGCCCCAGCATTTT